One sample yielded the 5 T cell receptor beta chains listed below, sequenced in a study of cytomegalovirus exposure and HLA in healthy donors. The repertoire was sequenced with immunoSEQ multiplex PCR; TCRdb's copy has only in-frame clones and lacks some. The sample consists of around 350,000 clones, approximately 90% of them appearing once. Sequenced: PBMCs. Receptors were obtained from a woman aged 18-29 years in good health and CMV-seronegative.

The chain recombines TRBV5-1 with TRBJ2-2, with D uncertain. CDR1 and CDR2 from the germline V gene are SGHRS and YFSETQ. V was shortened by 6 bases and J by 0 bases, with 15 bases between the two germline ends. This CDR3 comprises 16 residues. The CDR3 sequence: CASTPLATANTGELFF. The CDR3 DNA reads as TGCGCCAGCACCCCCCTCGCGACTGCGAACACCGGGGAGCTGTTTTTT.

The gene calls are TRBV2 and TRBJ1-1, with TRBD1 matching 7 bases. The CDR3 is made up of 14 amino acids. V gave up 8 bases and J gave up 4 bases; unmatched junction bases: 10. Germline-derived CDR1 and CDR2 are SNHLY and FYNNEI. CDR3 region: CASSHRGGVTEAFF. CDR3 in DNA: TGTGCCAGCTCTCACAGGGGTGGGGTCACTGAAGCTTTCTTT.

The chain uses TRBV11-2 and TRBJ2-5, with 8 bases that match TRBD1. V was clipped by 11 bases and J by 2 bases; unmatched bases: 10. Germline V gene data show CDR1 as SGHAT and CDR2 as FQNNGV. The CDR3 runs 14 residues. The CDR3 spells CASTGGRGQETQYF. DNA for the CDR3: TGTGCCTCAACAGGGGGTCGAGGGCAAGAGACCCAGTACTTC.

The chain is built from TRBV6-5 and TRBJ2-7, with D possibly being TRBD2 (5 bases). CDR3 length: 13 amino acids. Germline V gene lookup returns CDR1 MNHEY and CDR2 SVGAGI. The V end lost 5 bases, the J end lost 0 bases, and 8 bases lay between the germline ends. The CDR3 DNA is TGTGCCAGCAGTCACGGGGACTCCTACGAGCAGTACTTC. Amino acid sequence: CASSHGDSYEQYF.

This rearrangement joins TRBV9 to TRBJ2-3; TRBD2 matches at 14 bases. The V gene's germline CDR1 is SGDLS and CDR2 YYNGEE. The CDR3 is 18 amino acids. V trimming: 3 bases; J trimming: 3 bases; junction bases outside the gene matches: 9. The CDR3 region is CASSDGTSGRYRTDTQYF. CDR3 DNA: TGTGCCAGCAGCGACGGGACTAGCGGGAGATATCGAACAGATACGCAGTATTTT.